This TCR beta chain was identified during a study of shared clonotypes between healthy human individuals. Method: immunoSEQ multiplex PCR; TCRdb's copy keeps in-frame clones and lacks some. The table records millions of clones, roughly 91% of them present only once. CD8 cells regarded as naive lacked CD45RO, were positively chosen for CCR7, and omitted terminally differentiated effector memory CD45RA+ cells. This receptor was obtained from a man younger than 35 in good health. Some clones in this sample may be carry-over from other donors' samples. The sequencing sample was made of naive CD8+ T cells from PBMCs.

The CDR3 coding sequence is TGTGCCAGCAGTGAAGGTGGAACCTTCGGCATTCAGTACTTC. Protein: CASSEGGTFGIQYF. This rearrangement joins TRBV6-4 to TRBJ2-4; unclear D gene. Germline V gives CDR1 MRHNA, CDR2 SNTAGT. This CDR3 has 14 residues. V was shortened by 3 bases and J by 9 bases, with 15 bases between the two germline ends.